A selection of T cell receptor beta chains follows, all from one sample in a study of T cell responses to AZD1222 COVID-19 vaccine. Using immunoSEQ multiplex PCR, the repertoire was profiled, and TCRdb retains in-frame clones only, with some absent. The profile shows tens of thousands of clones, roughly 90% of them singletons. Sequenced here: peripheral blood, sampled on day 0 of MenACWY control vaccination. Source of these receptors: an adult in good health. Each CDR3 is given with its conserved first and last residue.

CDR3aa: CASSFSSGTSTGNEQFF
j_gene: TRBJ2-1
len: 17
v_gene: TRBV7-2

CDR3aa: CASSQGQSQETQYF
j_gene: TRBJ2-5
len: 14
v_gene: TRBV5-1

CDR3aa: CASRSSGTFADTQYF
j_gene: TRBJ2-3
len: 15
v_gene: TRBV3-1/TRBV3-2

CDR3aa: CASSLSQRRELFF
j_gene: TRBJ2-2
len: 13
v_gene: TRBV28

CDR3aa: CASSIRDSSPNEAFF
j_gene: TRBJ1-1
len: 15
v_gene: TRBV19

CDR3aa: CASRASDAYEQYF
j_gene: TRBJ2-7
len: 13
v_gene: TRBV6-5

CDR3aa: CASSPGPSYEQYF
j_gene: TRBJ2-7
len: 13
v_gene: TRBV5-1

CDR3aa: CASSPTGRPWGQPQHF
j_gene: TRBJ1-5
len: 16
v_gene: TRBV28

CDR3aa: CASGGTGRTGELFF
j_gene: TRBJ2-2
len: 14
v_gene: TRBV28

CDR3aa: CASSDQSGYTF
j_gene: TRBJ1-2
len: 11
v_gene: TRBV6-4

CDR3aa: CASSWGDDTREKLFF
j_gene: TRBJ1-4
len: 15
v_gene: TRBV7-9

CDR3aa: CASSPPGTRRYEQFF
j_gene: TRBJ2-1
len: 15
v_gene: TRBV21-1

CDR3aa: CASSHTSGTFYEQYF
j_gene: TRBJ2-7
len: 15
v_gene: TRBV4-3

CDR3aa: CASTPGEREGYTF
j_gene: TRBJ1-2
len: 13
v_gene: TRBV6-5

CDR3aa: CASSYSTGGYNEQFF
j_gene: TRBJ2-1
len: 15
v_gene: TRBV11-3

CDR3aa: CASSSEGGTEAFF
j_gene: TRBJ1-1
len: 13
v_gene: TRBV7-9

CDR3aa: CASRRDRGTEAFF
j_gene: TRBJ1-1
len: 13
v_gene: TRBV6-5

CDR3aa: CASRGNTEAFF
j_gene: TRBJ1-1
len: 11
v_gene: TRBV5-8

CDR3aa: CASSLYRGDQPQHF
j_gene: TRBJ1-5
len: 14
v_gene: TRBV28

CDR3aa: CASSYPPGGEQFF
j_gene: TRBJ2-1
len: 13
v_gene: TRBV5-6

CDR3aa: CASSFIPGQLNYEQYF
j_gene: TRBJ2-7
len: 16
v_gene: TRBV7-9

CDR3aa: CASSGGHHYYEQYF
j_gene: TRBJ2-7
len: 14
v_gene: TRBV10-2

CDR3aa: CATSDYAGQAFF
j_gene: TRBJ1-1
len: 12
v_gene: TRBV24-1

CDR3aa: CASSLGTPDQPQHF
j_gene: TRBJ1-5
len: 14
v_gene: TRBV2

CDR3aa: CASSLQGDDYGYTF
j_gene: TRBJ1-2
len: 14
v_gene: TRBV5-1

CDR3aa: CASSSNTEAFF
j_gene: TRBJ1-1
len: 11
v_gene: TRBV27

CDR3aa: CAWNAGGPAGELFF
j_gene: TRBJ2-2
len: 14
v_gene: TRBV30

CDR3aa: CASSGTGMASSYNEQFF
j_gene: TRBJ2-1
len: 17
v_gene: TRBV5-1

CDR3aa: CASSALAGVSLEQFF
j_gene: TRBJ2-1
len: 15
v_gene: TRBV19

CDR3aa: CASSDRQGRNEQFF
j_gene: TRBJ2-1
len: 14
v_gene: TRBV19

CDR3aa: CASSLESGRPNQPQHF
j_gene: TRBJ1-5
len: 16
v_gene: TRBV7-2

CDR3aa: CASTHRADEQYF
j_gene: TRBJ2-7
len: 12
v_gene: TRBV7-9

CDR3aa: CASSSSLADTQYF
j_gene: TRBJ2-3
len: 13
v_gene: TRBV7-2

CDR3aa: CASSLTSFGGGVEETQYF
j_gene: TRBJ2-5
len: 18
v_gene: TRBV28

CDR3aa: CASRQGNTEAFF
j_gene: TRBJ1-1
len: 12
v_gene: TRBV4-1

CDR3aa: CASSEWDSNSPLHF
j_gene: TRBJ1-6
len: 14
v_gene: TRBV10-2

CDR3aa: CAWGRGPSGGTYEQYF
j_gene: TRBJ2-7
len: 16
v_gene: TRBV30

CDR3aa: CASSRDGAYEQYF
j_gene: TRBJ2-7
len: 13
v_gene: TRBV5-5

CDR3aa: CASRQPGLAGNGELFF
j_gene: TRBJ2-2
len: 16
v_gene: TRBV5-1

CDR3aa: CASRLDRAKGPLHF
j_gene: TRBJ1-6
len: 14
v_gene: TRBV28

CDR3aa: CASSPTDRGNQPQHF
j_gene: TRBJ1-5
len: 15
v_gene: TRBV5-8

CDR3aa: CASSSRTHRTDTYGYTF
j_gene: TRBJ1-2
len: 17
v_gene: TRBV7-2

CDR3aa: CASSLNGRAGELFF
j_gene: TRBJ2-2
len: 14
v_gene: TRBV5-6

CDR3aa: CASSVTGGIEKLFF
j_gene: TRBJ1-4
len: 14
v_gene: TRBV28

CDR3aa: CASSPGGWWNSPLHF
j_gene: TRBJ1-6
len: 15
v_gene: TRBV27

CDR3aa: CASRPDHRTEDNSPLHF
j_gene: TRBJ1-6
len: 17
v_gene: TRBV4-3

CDR3aa: CASSPDSTSGYNEQFF
j_gene: TRBJ2-1
len: 16
v_gene: TRBV5-1